Below, 16 T cell receptor beta chains from the same sample are listed, as sequenced in a study of CD8 T cells in ankylosing spondylitis. No cognate antigen is known for these TCRs. TCRdb used MiXCR to reprocess the 5' RACE reads, holding one entry per CDR3 protein. The table shows about 480,000 distinct CDR3 sequences, with more than 15% occurring only once. Study findings and constraints: One TCR beta motif, made up of several highly homologous variants, appeared characteristic of ankylosing spondylitis blood.

Sequenced sample: blood, either unsorted or a sorted T cell fraction (not recorded which). All receptors derive from a male donor with ankylosing spondylitis.

The table lists this clonotype with a few counts. The chain joins TRBV18 to TRBJ2-3; 8 bases fit TRBD1. Trimming at V came to 4 bases and at J to 0 bases, leaving 3 bases not matched to a gene. The CDR3 is 15 amino acids. Germline CDR1 KGHSH, CDR2 LQKENI. In DNA, the CDR3 is TGTGCCAGCTCACAGGACAGGGACAGCACAGATACGCAGTATTTT. It specifies CASSQDRDSTDTQYF.

This clonotype has a handful of counts. The chain has TRBV6-5 and TRBJ2-7; 9 bases agree with TRBD1. V shed 2 bases, J shed 7 bases, and the junction held 9 bases outside the gene matches. Germline values: CDR1 MNHEY, CDR2 SVGAGI. This CDR3 region has 15 residues. The CDR3 nucleotides read TGTGCCAGCAGTTACCCCGGGACAGGGAGTTCTGAGCAGTACTTC. Translation: CASSYPGTGSSEQYF.

This sequence joins TRBV6-2 or TRBV6-3 and TRBJ2-2; D remains ambiguous. Trimming cost V 0 bases and J 13 bases, with 24 bases left between them. Germline V gene sequence: CDR1 MNHEY, CDR2 SVGEGT. This CDR3 has 17 amino acids. In DNA, the CDR3 is TGTGCCAGCAGTTACTCACCAGCAAGTCTGACTGAACCGTGGCTGTTTTTT. This encodes CASSYSPASLTEPWLFF.

This clonotype showed up many times. The chain combines TRBV12-3 or TRBV12-4 with TRBJ2-3; 8 nucleotides line up with TRBD2. V was clipped by 6 bases and J by 4 bases; unmatched bases: 6. The CDR3 runs to 14 residues. The CDR3 DNA sequence: TGTGCCAGCAGATCTCGGGGGGGCTCAGATACGCAGTATTTT. Translated: CASRSRGGSDTQYF.

This clonotype was counted between two and nine times. CDR3 sequence: CASSFGQPSNEKLFF. The CDR3 nucleotides read TGCGCCAGCAGCTTTGGGCAGCCTAGTAATGAAAAACTGTTTTTT. The chain couples TRBV5-1 to TRBJ1-4; D gene uncertain. CDR3 length: 15 residues. Germline CDR1 reads SGHRS; CDR2 reads YFSETQ. Deletions cut 2 bases from V and 4 bases from J, with 12 bases between.

There are a few counts of this clonotype. This sequence joins TRBV9 and TRBJ2-3; 8 bases are a match to TRBD1. Germline V lookup: CDR1 SGDLS, CDR2 YYNGEE. V lost 2 bases, J lost 3 bases, and 8 bases stayed unmatched. The CDR3 contains 16 residues. The CDR3 DNA reads TGTGCCAGCAGCGTCAGGGGGCAGATGGGGACAGATACGCAGTATTTT. Translated: CASSVRGQMGTDTQYF. The whole variable domain, remainder taken from reference TRBV9 and TRBJ2-3, is DSGVTQTPKHLITATGQRVTLRCSPRSGDLSVYWYQQSLDQGLQFLIQYYNGEERAKGNILERFSAQQFPDLHSELNLSSLELGDSALYFCASSVRGQMGTDTQYFGPGTRLTVL.

This clonotype was counted only a few times. V is TRBV2 and J is TRBJ2-1; 9 bases line up with TRBD1. Germline assignment: CDR1 SNHLY and CDR2 FYNNEI. The CDR3 is made up of 14 amino acids. The V and J ends lost 8 bases and 0 bases, in that order; junction bases with no gene match: 2. CDR3 protein: CASQTGGSYNEQFF. The DNA for the CDR3 is TGTGCCAGCCAGACAGGGGGCTCCTACAATGAGCAGTTCTTC.

The chain joins TRBV10-3 to TRBJ1-5, with 7 bases that match TRBD1. Looked up from germline, CDR1 is ENHRY and CDR2 is SYGVKD. The CDR3 is 15 amino acids. Trimming removed 6 bases from V and 0 bases from J; junction bases left unmatched: 5. The CDR3, as DNA: TGTGCCATCAGCCCTGGACAGGATAGCAATCAGCCCCAGCATTTT. Its translation is CAISPGQDSNQPQHF.

V is TRBV3-1 and J is TRBJ2-7; D is possibly TRBD1 or TRBD2 (5 bases each). Germline values: CDR1 LGHDT, CDR2 YNNKEL (reference sequence). The V gene lost 4 bases and the J gene lost 3 bases, with 13 bases spanning the gap. The length of the CDR3 is 14 residues. Written as DNA, the CDR3 is TGTGCCAGCAGCCCTACGGGGCAGAGCTACGAGCAGTACTTC. This encodes CASSPTGQSYEQYF.

This clonotype came up a few times. This rearrangement joins TRBV9 to TRBJ1-2, with a weak D call TRBD1 (5 bases). There are 14 residues in the CDR3. V was trimmed by 4 bases and J by 4 bases, leaving 14 bases between them. CDR1 SGDLS and CDR2 YYNGEE come from the germline V gene. The CDR3 is CASSPRDGPYGYTF. CDR3 in DNA: TGTGCCAGCAGCCCCCGGGACGGACCCTATGGCTACACCTTC.

This clonotype was recorded at least ten times. The chain is built from TRBV7-2 and TRBJ2-1; 7 nucleotides match TRBD1. J was trimmed by 8 bases and V by 0 bases; bases with no gene match: 4. Germline loops: CDR1 SGHTA, CDR2 FQGNSA. The CDR3 is 14 amino acids. In DNA form, the CDR3 reads TGTGCCAGCAGCTTAGCGACAGGGTATGATGAGCAGTTCTTC. This codes for CASSLATGYDEQFF. The full variable domain, rest sourced from reference TRBV7-2 and TRBJ2-1, is GAGVSQSPSNKVTEKGKDVELRCDPISGHTALYWYRQSLGQGLEFLIYFQGNSAPDKSGLPSDRFSAERTGGSVSTLTIQRTQQEDSAVYLCASSLATGYDEQFFGPGTRLTVL.

The V and J genes are TRBV12-3 or TRBV12-4 and TRBJ2-2; D is unresolved. CDR3 length: 13 amino acids. With 3 bases removed from V and 7 bases from J, the gap between germline ends came to 9 bases. CDR3 sequence: CASSLVQVGELFF. The DNA for the CDR3 is TGTGCCAGCAGTTTGGTCCAGGTCGGGGAGCTGTTTTTT.

This clonotype was observed a few times. The chain uses TRBV4-1 and TRBJ2-3, with 9 bases identical to TRBD1. Germline V gene sequence: CDR1 MGHRA, CDR2 YSYEKL. The CDR3 has 15 amino acids. The J segment lost 6 bases and the V segment lost 3 bases, leaving 7 bases of the junction unmatched. CDR3 nucleotide sequence: TGCGCCAGCAGCCAGATGACAGGGGGGGTGGATACGCAGTATTTT. Translating gives CASSQMTGGVDTQYF.

This clonotype was observed a handful of times. This sequence joins TRBV12-3 or TRBV12-4 and TRBJ2-1, with 16 bases identical to TRBD2. The CDR3 is made up of 16 amino acids. Unmatched junction bases numbered 5, after V lost 4 bases and J lost 8 bases. CDR3 sequence reads: CASSSSGTSGRDEQFF. The CDR3, as DNA: TGTGCCAGCAGTTCGTCCGGGACTAGCGGGAGGGATGAGCAGTTCTTC.

The chain combines TRBV5-1 with TRBJ2-7; 8 nucleotides match TRBD1. V shed 0 bases, J shed 6 bases, and the junction held 5 bases outside the gene matches. This CDR3 is built from 14 residues. The germline V gene has CDR1 SGHRS and CDR2 YFSETQ. CDR3 amino acids: CASSLGQGHPEQYF. Here the CDR3 DNA reads TGCGCCAGCAGCTTGGGACAGGGGCACCCCGAGCAGTACTTC.

The CDR3 sequence is CASSFLRTGGNRNTEAFF. For the CDR3, the DNA is TGTGCCAGCAGCTTCCTACGGACAGGGGGCAACCGGAACACTGAAGCTTTCTTT. V is TRBV11-1 and J is TRBJ1-1; TRBD1 agrees at 11 bases. Germline assignment: CDR1 SGHAT and CDR2 FQDESV (reference sequence). CDR3 length equals 18 residues. J lost 1 base, V lost 3 bases, and 10 bases had no gene match.